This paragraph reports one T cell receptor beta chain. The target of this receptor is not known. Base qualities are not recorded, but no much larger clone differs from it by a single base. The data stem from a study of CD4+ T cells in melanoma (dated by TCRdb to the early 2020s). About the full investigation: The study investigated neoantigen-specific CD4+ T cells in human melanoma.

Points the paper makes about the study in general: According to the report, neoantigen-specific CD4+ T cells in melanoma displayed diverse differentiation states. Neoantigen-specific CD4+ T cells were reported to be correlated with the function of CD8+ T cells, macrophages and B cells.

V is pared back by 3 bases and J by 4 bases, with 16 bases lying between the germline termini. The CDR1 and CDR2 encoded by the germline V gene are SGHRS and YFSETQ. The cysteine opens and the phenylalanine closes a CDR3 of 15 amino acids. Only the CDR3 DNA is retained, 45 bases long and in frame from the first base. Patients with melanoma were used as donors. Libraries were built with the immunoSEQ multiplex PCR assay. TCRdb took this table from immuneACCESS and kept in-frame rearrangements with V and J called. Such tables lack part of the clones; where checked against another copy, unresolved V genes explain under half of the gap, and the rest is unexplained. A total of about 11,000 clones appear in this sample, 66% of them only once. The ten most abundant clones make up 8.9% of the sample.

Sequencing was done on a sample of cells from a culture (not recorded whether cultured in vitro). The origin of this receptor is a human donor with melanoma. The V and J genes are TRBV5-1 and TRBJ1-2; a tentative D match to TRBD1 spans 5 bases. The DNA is TGCGCCAGCAGCTCTGCGGGGCCGCTAGGCTATGGCTACACCTTC. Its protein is CASSSAGPLGYGYTF.